This entry concerns a single TCR beta chain. Its antigen is not known. Compared with germline, one end of the junction differs, possibly owing to a read error. Total RNA (roughly 0.45 ug) served as template for TCR beta cDNA synthesis primed by a constant-region primer. Libraries for TCR beta were built through three nested multiplex PCR rounds, which together made up a slightly modified ARM-PCR procedure. A C-beta reverse primer was combined with TRBV1-TRBV30 forward primers in the first two PCR rounds, and each round had about 10 cycles. TCRdb itself ran the multiplex PCR reads through MiXCR, one entry per CDR3 protein. The data contain under 200,000 distinct CDR3 sequences, 85% of them singletons. The roughly 20-31 mg bulk tissue piece was not sorted before simultaneous RNA and DNA extraction. Each tumor sample had over 75% viable tumor cells. The CDR3 covers 18 residues. Per the germline V gene, CDR1 is SGHDN and CDR2 is FVKESK.

The record originates from a study of tumor-infiltrating lymphocytes in primary liver carcinoma. The overall study: Per sample, productive TCRbeta reads numbered roughly 3.65 to 7.13 million, similar across tissue types.

Notes on the study in general: Tumor region pairs overlapped more than did tumor-adjacent and tumor-blood pairs.

The sequenced sample was tumor tissue from primary liver carcinoma. This clonotype was sampled from a man aged 35-49 years with primary liver carcinoma and hepatitis B virus infection. V is TRBV14 and J is TRBJ2-2; D tentatively reads TRBD1 or TRBD2 (5 bases each). The DNA of the CDR3 is TGTGCCAGCGGCCAAGATCCGGCAGGGATATCGAACACCGGGGAGCTGTTTTTC. This codes for CASGQDPAGISNTGELFF.